This T cell receptor delta chain was identified during a study of gamma-delta T cells after stem cell transplantation. TCRdb reanalysed the RT-PCR reads with CATT. The sample contains 1,500 or so delta-chain clones, 1.6% of which appear only once. The CDR3 is made up of 19 amino acids. Germline CDR1 TSWWSYY, CDR2 QGS. As to this clone: A far larger clone is just one base off, so this is likely a read error. Other DNA sequences in the same sample also yield this CDR3.

The origin of this receptor is a human donor. It is not recorded whose cells these are; they may come from a transplant donor. Source material: gamma-delta T cells. This chain links TRDV1 with TRDJ4, with 12 positions matching TRDD3. The CDR3 nucleotides read TGTGCTCTTGGGGAACTCAGCCCAGTACTGGGGGATACTTCCAGGCCCCTGATCTTT. As protein: CALGELSPVLGDTSRPLIF.